This passage covers 9 T cell receptor beta chains from one sample sequenced in a study of T cells in women clearing cervical HPV infection. Profiled with immunoSEQ multiplex PCR; TCRdb holds only in-frame clones, not every one. This listing includes around 35,000 clones. Sequenced sample: blood buffy coat. These TCRs come from a woman aged 18-70 years with a cervical HPV16 infection that either progressed to CIN3+ or cleared (not recorded which).

Concerning this clone itself: A read error may account for a junction end that differs from germline. The read comes to an end 3 residues before the CDR3 does, leaving the germline J gene to fill in the end. Other nucleotide sequences in the sample specify the same CDR3. The V call is TRBV7-9, the J call TRBJ1-3; D perhaps matches TRBD1 (6 bases). This CDR3 is built from 14 residues. CDR1 and CDR2 from the germline V gene are SEHNR and FQNEAQ (reference sequence). Here the CDR3 reads CASSLAPTGNTIYF. CDR3 bases read: TGTGCCAGCAGCTTAGCGCCGACAGGAAACACG.

Concerning this clone itself: The read ends 3 residues before the CDR3 terminus; that terminus is restored from the germline J gene. The rearrangement joins TRBV7-9 to TRBJ2-2, with D unclear. The germline V and J ends were trimmed by 9 bases and 1 base, with 6 bases remaining between them. The CDR3 runs 12 residues. CDR1 and CDR2 (germline): SEHNR, FQNEAQ (reference sequence). The CDR3 region is CARTQNTGELFF. CDR3 bases read: TGTGCCAGAACACAGAACACCGGGGAG. Together with reference TRBV7-9 and TRBJ2-2, the CDR3 gives the full variable domain: DTGVSQNPRHKITKRGQNVTFRCDPISEHNRLYWYRQTLGQGPEFLTYFQNEAQLEKSRLLSDRFSAERPKGSFSTLEIQRTEQGDSAMYLCARTQNTGELFFGEGSRLTVL.

Concerning this clone: The DNA ends 3 residues before the CDR3 does, and the rest of the CDR3 is filled in from the germline J gene. V gene TRBV7-9 combines with J gene TRBJ2-5, with D perhaps being TRBD1 or TRBD2 (6 bases each). Germline V gene data show CDR1 as SEHNR and CDR2 as FQNEAQ (reference sequence). The CDR3 contains 14 residues. Deletions cut 5 bases from V and 5 bases from J, with 15 bases between. Incomplete CDR3 DNA: TGTGCCAGCAGCCTCTGGCAGGGGAGGGAGACC. Translation: CASSLWQGRET. The whole CDR3 protein reads CASSLWQGRETQYF.

As regards this clone: Read sequence stops 3 residues before the CDR3 end, and the germline J gene provides the missing end. The chain links TRBV19 to TRBJ1-4; no clear D gene. CDR3 size: 14 residues. V gave up 4 bases and J gave up 8 bases, with 14 bases separating them. CDR1 LNHDA and CDR2 SQIVND come from the germline V gene (reference sequence). The part of the CDR3 DNA that was read is TGTGCCAGTAGTACCGGGGATAGGTCCGAAAAA. Its protein is CASSTGDRSEK. In full, the CDR3 reads CASSTGDRSEKLFF.

CDR3: CSGWGYPSTDTQYF. The sequenced part of the CDR3 DNA is TGCAGTGGTTGGGGCTACCCTAGCACAGATACG. The chain combines TRBV20-1 with TRBJ2-3; D might be TRBD1 (5 bases). The read gets to within 3 residues of the CDR3 end, and the germline J gene fills in the rest. The CDR3 is 14 amino acids. The V end was cut by 7 bases, the J end by 0 bases, with 14 bases between. Germline values: CDR1 DFQATT, CDR2 SNEGSKA (reference sequence).

Regarding this clone: The read comes to an end 3 residues before the CDR3 does, leaving the germline J gene to fill in the end. The rearrangement uses TRBV5-1 and TRBJ1-4; unclear D gene. Trimming stripped 4 bases from V and 7 bases from J, with 11 bases between. CDR3 size: 13 residues. Germline V CDR1 and CDR2: SGHRS, YFSETQ. Partial CDR3 DNA: TGCGCCAGCAGCCCTACTCCGGGTGAAAAA. Protein: CASSPTPGEK. The CDR3 as a whole reads CASSPTPGEKLFF.

Points on this clone: The read is 3 residues too short to cover the CDR3 end, so that end is filled in from the germline J gene. This sequence joins TRBV19 and TRBJ2-1; 8 bases map to TRBD2. After removal of 6 bases from V and 6 bases from J, the junction contained 1 base not matched to a gene. The germline gives CDR1 LNHDA, CDR2 SQIVND (reference sequence). The CDR3 loop spans 12 amino acids. The DNA read from the CDR3 is TGTGCCAGTAGGGGACTAGGCAATGAG. It codes for CASRGLGNE. The entire CDR3 sequence reads CASRGLGNEQFF.

In regard to this clone: The read is 3 residues too short to cover the CDR3 end, so that end is filled in from the germline J gene. V is TRBV7-2 and J is TRBJ2-3; tentatively, D is TRBD1 (7 bases). CDR1 and CDR2 (germline): SGHTA, FQGNSA. The CDR3 runs 15 residues. The part of the CDR3 DNA that was read is TGTGCCAGCAGCTTAGCGTCCCAGGGGGGAGAGACG. It translates to CASSLASQGGET. The whole CDR3 reads CASSLASQGGETQYF.

A word on this clone: Sequencing ends 3 residues short of the CDR3 end; the germline J gene provides the rest. The rearrangement links TRBV18 to TRBJ2-1; possibly TRBD1 for D (6 bases). The CDR3 is made up of 15 amino acids. Trimming took 7 bases from V and 4 from J, leaving 17 bases between them. Germline CDR1 is KGHSH and CDR2 is LQKENI. The CDR3 here is CASCRDIGLYNEQFF. CDR3 DNA, as far as it was read: TGTGCCAGCTGCCGGGACATAGGGCTGTACAATGAG.